These 16 T cell receptor beta chains share one sample of origin, sequenced in a study of OX40 agonist ivuxolimab in advanced cancers. Assay used: immunoSEQ multiplex PCR; TCRdb lists only in-frame clones, some missing. This table has 60,000 to 75,000 clones, around 93% appearing once. Source: CD4+ or CD8+ T cells sorted from blood, taken in a trial of the OX40 agonist ivuxolimab. The receptors shown here come from an adult with an advanced solid tumor such as melanoma, head and neck, liver or kidney cancer.

The chain uses TRBV7-6 and TRBJ1-4; D remains ambiguous. This CDR3 region has 12 residues. V was pared by 3 bases and J by 5 bases, with 4 bases between. CDR1 SGHVS and CDR2 FNYEAQ come from the germline V gene. The CDR3 DNA follows: TGTGCCAGCAGCTTGGGCAATGAAAAACTGTTTTTT. Amino acid sequence: CASSLGNEKLFF.

The V call is TRBV27, the J call TRBJ1-5; 10 bases map to TRBD1. Germline V gene lookup returns CDR1 MNHEY and CDR2 SMNVEV (reference sequence). V was clipped by 6 bases and J by 0 bases; unmatched bases: 5. The CDR3 spans 16 residues. In DNA, the CDR3 is TGTGCCAGCAGGGGACAGGGGAATTATAGCAATCAGCCCCAGCATTTT. Translation: CASRGQGNYSNQPQHF.

J is TRBJ2-7 and V is TRBV19; tentatively, D is TRBD1 (5 bases). Trimming removed 6 bases at V and 1 base at J, with 16 bases between. Germline loops: CDR1 LNHDA, CDR2 SQIVND (reference sequence). The CDR3 has 15 amino acids. The CDR3 nucleotides are TGTGCCAGTAGCTCGACAGTGGTTTCGTCCTACGAGCAGTACTTC. It is translated as CASSSTVVSSYEQYF. The full variable domain, with the rest looked up from reference TRBV19 and TRBJ2-7, is DGGITQSPKYLFRKEGQNVTLSCEQNLNHDAMYWYRQDPGQGLRLIYYSQIVNDFQKGDIAEGYSVSREKKESFPLTVTSAQKNPTAFYLCASSSTVVSSYEQYFGPGTRLTVT.

CDR3 region: CASSPRTSGAHNEQFF. CDR3 DNA: TGTGCCAGCAGTCCTAGGACTAGCGGAGCCCACAATGAGCAGTTCTTC. The chain has TRBV4-2 and TRBJ2-1, with 10 bases matching TRBD2. The CDR3 totals 16 residues. V trimming: 6 bases; J trimming: 5 bases; junction bases outside the gene matches: 10. Germline-derived CDR1 and CDR2 are LGHNA and YNFKEQ.

V and J are TRBV7-3 and TRBJ2-3; TRBD1 or TRBD2 may be the D gene (5 bases each). The germline gives CDR1 SGHTA, CDR2 FQGTGA. The CDR3 has 15 residues. V lost 5 bases, J lost 0 bases, and 12 bases lay in between. The CDR3 nucleotides are TGTGCCAGCAGCAGTGGGGGTGCTAGCACAGATACGCAGTATTTT. Translated: CASSSGGASTDTQYF.

The CDR3 coding sequence is TGTGCCAGCAGACGACAGGGTGGAAGCAATCAGCCCCAGCATTTT. As protein: CASRRQGGSNQPQHF. The chain carries TRBV6-5 and TRBJ1-5; TRBD1 matches at 7 bases. CDR1 and CDR2 from the germline V gene are MNHEY and SVGAGI. V was pared by 6 bases and J by 1 base, with 6 bases of the junction left unmatched. The CDR3 totals 15 residues.

This rearrangement joins TRBV7-2 to TRBJ1-5; TRBD1 matches 7 bases. Trimming cost V 2 bases and J 3 bases; bases outside gene matches: 7. The CDR3 runs 16 residues. The germline CDR1 and CDR2 sequences are SGHTA and FQGNSA. CDR3 coding DNA: TGTGCCAGCAGCTTAAGACAGGGAACTTTCAATCAGCCCCAGCATTTT. Translated: CASSLRQGTFNQPQHF.

CDR3 sequence: CASSDREGSYEQYF. CDR3 bases: TGTGCCAGCAGCGACAGGGAGGGCTCCTACGAGCAGTACTTC. This rearrangement joins TRBV9 to TRBJ2-7, with D possibly TRBD2 on 7 matching bases. Trimming pared 3 bases from V and 0 bases from J, leaving 10 bases between. The CDR3 consists of 14 residues. Germline CDR1 is SGDLS and CDR2 is YYNGEE.

This chain uses TRBV5-1 with TRBJ2-7; 8 bases line up with TRBD2. Unmatched junction bases numbered 8, after V lost 3 bases and J lost 6 bases. In germline, CDR1 is SGHRS, CDR2 YFSETQ. CDR3 length: 14 amino acids. CDR3 protein: CASSSGGADSEQYF. The CDR3 DNA reads as TGCGCCAGCAGCTCCGGGGGGGCGGATTCCGAGCAGTACTTC.

The rearrangement uses TRBV5-5 and TRBJ2-1; weak D call: TRBD1 (6 bases). V was cut by 2 bases and J by 5 bases, with 11 bases left in between. The CDR3 covers 14 residues. CDR1 and CDR2 from the germline V gene are SGHKS and YYEKEE (reference sequence). The CDR3: CASSLGAGDNEQFF. The CDR3 nucleotides read TGTGCCAGCAGCTTAGGGGCAGGGGACAATGAGCAGTTCTTC. Combining the CDR3 with reference TRBV5-5 and TRBJ2-1 gives the whole variable domain DAGVTQSPTHLIKTRGQQVTLRCSPISGHKSVSWYQQVLGQGPQFIFQYYEKEERGRGNFPDRFSARQFPNYSSELNVNALLLGDSALYLCASSLGAGDNEQFFGPGTRLTVL.

Note on this clone: This same CDR3 is encoded by further DNA sequences in the sample. The rearrangement uses TRBV7-2 and TRBJ2-7, with 7 bases fitting TRBD1. J lost 7 bases, V lost 8 bases, and 14 bases had no gene match. The CDR3 length is 14 residues. Germline loops: CDR1 SGHTA, CDR2 FQGNSA. Here the CDR3 DNA reads TGTGCCAGCGAAACGTACTACAGGGGTGGGGAGCAGTACTTC. As protein: CASETYYRGGEQYF. The complete variable domain, with remaining parts taken from reference TRBV7-2 and TRBJ2-7, reads GAGVSQSPSNKVTEKGKDVELRCDPISGHTALYWYRQSLGQGLEFLIYFQGNSAPDKSGLPSDRFSAERTGGSVSTLTIQRTQQEDSAVYLCASETYYRGGEQYFGPGTRLTVT.

This clone came up once. The chain employs TRBV13 and TRBJ1-2; D ambiguous. The length of the CDR3 is 12 residues. CDR1 PRHDT and CDR2 FYEKMQ come from the germline V gene (reference sequence). The V end was cut by 5 bases, the J end by 3 bases, with 7 bases between. CDR3: CASSGRDYGYTF. The CDR3 DNA is TGTGCCAGCAGCGGCCGAGACTATGGCTACACCTTC.

This clone was recorded once. V is TRBV6-5 and J is TRBJ2-3; 9 bases line up with TRBD2. Germline CDR1 is MNHEY and CDR2 is SVGAGI. The CDR3 contains 15 residues. V gave up 7 bases and J gave up 2 bases; unmatched junction bases: 7. The CDR3 bases are TGTGCCAGCAAACGTAGCGGGGGAATCACAGATACGCAGTATTTT. Amino acid sequence: CASKRSGGITDTQYF.

This chain joins TRBV5-4 and TRBJ2-7; 9 nucleotides agree with TRBD2. The length of the CDR3 is 16 residues. V was clipped by 1 base and J by 5 bases; unmatched bases: 10. The germline V gene encodes CDR1 SGHNT and CDR2 YYREEE (reference sequence). Here the CDR3 DNA reads TGTGCCAGCAGCTTGTCTGCGGGAGGGCCGTTCGACGAGCAGTACTTC. The encoded protein is CASSLSAGGPFDEQYF.

This chain joins TRBV7-9 and TRBJ2-3, with a possible D match to TRBD1 (8 bases). This CDR3 has 15 residues. Germline V gene data show CDR1 as SEHNR and CDR2 as FQNEAQ (reference sequence). The germline V and J ends were trimmed by 4 bases and 1 base, with 12 bases remaining between them. The CDR3 sequence is CASSWGGQGTDTQYF. The DNA of the CDR3 is TGTGCCAGCAGCTGGGGGGGACAGGGCACAGATACGCAGTATTTT.

The gene calls are TRBV5-8 and TRBJ2-7; D is perhaps TRBD1 (6 bases). Trimming cost V 4 bases and J 2 bases, with 10 bases left between them. There are 13 residues in the CDR3. The germline CDR1 and CDR2 sequences are SGHTS and YDEGEE. The CDR3 here is CASSKDSAYEQYF. The CDR3 DNA sequence: TGTGCCAGCAGCAAGGACAGTGCCTACGAGCAGTACTTC.